This T cell receptor beta chain was found in a study of blood T cell repertoires in COVID-19. Whole-study context: Material from acute and convalescent COVID-19 was sourced from the United States, Italy and Spain. The cDNA or gDNA used as material had been derived from T cells, B-cell-depleted T cells, or PBMCs.

Trimming left V 4 bases short and J 2 bases short, with 10 bases between. The CDR3 loop spans 14 amino acids. Germline-derived CDR1 and CDR2 are LNHDA and SQIVND (reference sequence). Study processing details: Estimation of nucleated cell counts was performed using reference gene primer amplification. Using immunoSEQ multiplex PCR, the repertoire was profiled, and TCRdb retains in-frame clones only, with some absent. The V and J calls and clone size come from that table; D and trimming were worked out from the DNA. The top ten hold around 1.6% of the sample, which has around 130,000 clones, about four fifths seen once. Participant-reported clinical history was the basis for cohort assignment.

The rearrangement links TRBV19 to TRBJ2-3; a weak D match, TRBD1 (6 bases). The source material was PBMCs or T cells enriched from blood (not recorded which). This sequence was found in a young woman who had been exposed to COVID-19. CDR3 sequence reads: CASSTPGHTDTQYF. The CDR3 coding sequence is TGTGCCAGTAGTACACCGGGACACACAGATACGCAGTATTTT.